Shown below are 16 T cell receptor beta chains from a single sample sequenced in a study of T cell responses to AZD1222 COVID-19 vaccine. The repertoire was sequenced with immunoSEQ multiplex PCR; TCRdb's copy has only in-frame clones and lacks some. Of 130,000 or so clones in the sample, about 90% were seen once. Source: peripheral blood, taken 28 days after the second AZD1222 dose. Every receptor here comes from an adult who received the AZD1222 COVID-19 vaccine.

The CDR3 DNA sequence: TGTGCCTCAACGACAGGGTCTGGAAACACCATATATTTT. This encodes CASTTGSGNTIYF. The J gene is TRBJ1-3, the V gene TRBV30, with 7 bases aligning to TRBD1. Germline V gene sequence: CDR1 GTSNPN, CDR2 SVGIG (reference sequence). Germline trimming cut 7 bases from V and 1 base from J; bases unmatched to any gene: 4. This CDR3 comprises 13 residues. Supplemented by reference TRBV30 and TRBJ1-3, the full variable domain reads SQTIHQWPATLVQPVGSPLSLECTVEGTSNPNLYWYRQAAGRGLQLLFYSVGIGQISSEVPQNLSASRPQDRQFILSSKKLLLSDSGFYLCASTTGSGNTIYFGEGSWLTVV.

The chain couples TRBV6-5 to TRBJ1-5, with unresolved D. The CDR3 has 13 amino acids. CDR1 and CDR2 (germline): MNHEY, SVGAGI. Trimming left V 6 bases short and J 4 bases short, with 10 bases between. The CDR3 DNA is TGTGCCAGCAGCGGAACACCGAATCAGCCCCAGCATTTT. Protein sequence: CASSGTPNQPQHF.

The CDR3 protein is CASRVTASSYEQYF. As DNA, the CDR3 is TGTGCCAGCAGGGTGACAGCCTCCTCCTACGAGCAGTACTTC. The rearrangement joins TRBV2 to TRBJ2-7; perhaps TRBD1 as D (5 bases). Germline CDR1 is SNHLY and CDR2 is FYNNEI. The CDR3 is made up of 14 amino acids. V lost 6 bases and J lost 0, with 12 bases in between.

This clone was detected once. V and J are TRBV24-1 and TRBJ2-3; D might be TRBD1 or TRBD2, each matching 5 bases. V was cut by 7 bases and J by 1 base, with 11 bases left in between. This CDR3 has 14 residues. Germline CDR1 and CDR2: KGHDR and SFDVKD. The CDR3 DNA reads as TGTGCCACCAGGGGACCGGAGCGCACAGATACGCAGTATTTT. It codes for CATRGPERTDTQYF.

The rearrangement uses TRBV7-9 and TRBJ2-7, with D perhaps matching TRBD1 (5 bases). This CDR3 has 14 amino acids. Germline CDR1 is SEHNR and CDR2 is FQNEAQ (reference sequence). Deletions cut 1 base from V and 2 bases from J, with 9 bases between. The CDR3 reads CASSLGQSTYEQYF. Written as DNA, the CDR3 is TGTGCCAGCAGCTTAGGACAGTCCACCTACGAGCAGTACTTC.

This chain uses TRBV6-5 with TRBJ1-1; 9 positions agree with TRBD1. V lost 4 bases, J lost 4 bases, and 7 bases stayed unmatched. Germline CDR1 is MNHEY and CDR2 is SVGAGI. This CDR3 has 15 residues. CDR3 sequence: CASSFKQGAATEAFF. Here the CDR3 DNA reads TGTGCCAGCAGTTTTAAACAGGGGGCGGCCACTGAAGCTTTCTTT.

The CDR3 coding sequence is TGTGCCAGCAGCGTAGTGGGAGTGGGAATGAACACTGAAGCTTTCTTT. Protein sequence: CASSVVGVGMNTEAFF. This chain joins TRBV9 and TRBJ1-1; D is ambiguous. V was clipped by 0 bases and J by 0 bases, with 12 bases between them. The CDR3 is 16 residues long. The V gene's germline CDR1 is SGDLS and CDR2 YYNGEE.

The chain joins TRBV12-3 or TRBV12-4 to TRBJ1-1, with D possibly being TRBD1 (6 bases). The CDR3 totals 11 residues. Trimming stripped 6 bases from V and 8 bases from J, with 10 bases between. Here the CDR3 DNA reads TGTGCCAGCAGCCGAGGGACAGAAGCTTTCTTT. Encoded protein: CASSRGTEAFF.

The chain has TRBV27 and TRBJ1-6, with D uncertain. Germline V lookup: CDR1 MNHEY, CDR2 SMNVEV (reference sequence). The CDR3 is 14 amino acids. The germline V and J ends were trimmed by 8 bases and 0 bases, with 8 bases remaining between them. CDR3 nucleotides: TGTGCCAGCGGCAGGATCTCCTATAATTCACCCCTCCACTTT. Amino acid sequence: CASGRISYNSPLHF.

V and J are TRBV19 and TRBJ1-2; the match to TRBD1 covers 8 bases. V trimming: 10 bases; J trimming: 6 bases; junction bases outside the gene matches: 4. CDR3 length: 11 residues. The germline V gene encodes CDR1 LNHDA and CDR2 SQIVND (reference sequence). The CDR3 protein is CATLTGDGYTF. Here the CDR3 DNA reads TGTGCCACGCTGACAGGGGATGGCTACACCTTC.

Only a few counts were recorded for this clone. The rearrangement joins TRBV5-1 to TRBJ2-7; 8 bases agree with TRBD1. V dropped 5 bases and J dropped 5; count of bases not matched to a gene: 6. In germline, CDR1 is SGHRS, CDR2 YFSETQ. The CDR3 is 13 amino acids. The CDR3 DNA sequence: TGCGCCAGCAGTACGGGACAGGAAGACGAGCAGTACGTC. Its protein product is CASSTGQEDEQYV.

The rearrangement joins TRBV10-2 to TRBJ2-7; TRBD2 might be the D (6 bases). The germline V and J ends were trimmed by 3 bases and 2 bases, with 11 bases remaining between them. This CDR3 region has 14 residues. Germline CDR1 is WSHSY and CDR2 is SAAADI. The CDR3 DNA reads TGCGCCAGCAGTGATAACGGGGGAGCCTACGAGCAGTACTTC. Protein product: CASSDNGGAYEQYF.

This clone was counted once. The chain's CDR3 is CASSLRAGIAKNIQYF. For the CDR3, the DNA is TGTGCCAGCAGCTTAAGGGCAGGGATAGCCAAAAACATTCAGTACTTC. The V gene is TRBV7-2, the J gene TRBJ2-4, with a weak D call TRBD1 (5 bases). This CDR3 is built from 16 residues. The germline V and J ends were trimmed by 2 bases and 0 bases, with 11 bases remaining between them. Germline loops: CDR1 SGHTA, CDR2 FQGNSA.

The chain is built from TRBV7-2 and TRBJ1-3; 7 bases are shared with TRBD1. CDR1 is SGHTA, CDR2 FQGNSA, per germline. The CDR3 has 17 residues. J lost 4 bases, V lost 2 bases, and 11 bases had no gene match. CDR3 DNA sequence: TGTGCCAGCAGCTTAACGGGACAGCTTTTCTCCGGAAACACCATATATTTT. Its translation is CASSLTGQLFSGNTIYF.

Here the CDR3 DNA reads TGTGCCAGCAGTATCTTAAGGACCGGGGAGCTGTTTTTT. Translated: CASSILRTGELFF. J is TRBJ2-2 and V is TRBV6-5; unclear D gene. The length of the CDR3 is 13 residues. The germline CDR1 and CDR2 sequences are MNHEY and SVGAGI. V lost 5 bases to trimming and J lost 5 bases, with 9 bases between them.

The genes are TRBV6-5 and TRBJ1-4; 9 nucleotides line up with TRBD1. Unmatched junction bases numbered 15, after V lost 6 bases and J lost 16 bases. Germline CDR1 reads MNHEY; CDR2 reads SVGAGI. The CDR3 sequence is 14 residues long. The CDR3 loop reads CASRSGTGTFIWFF. The DNA of the CDR3 is TGTGCCAGCAGATCCGGGACAGGGACGTTTATCTGGTTTTTT.